What follows are 32 T cell receptor beta chains derived from one specimen sequenced in a study of Ad26.COV2.S vaccination and SARS-CoV-2 variants. The treatment: about 20 received Ad26.COV2.S at low or high dose, single or two shots; 5 received placebo; per-sample allocation not given. At day 63 after the first vaccine or placebo injection, samples were drawn. Profiling relied on immunoSEQ multiplex PCR, and the TCRdb table lists in-frame clones only, not all of them. The table includes about 320,000 clones, about 86% detected once. Specimen: peripheral blood, collected in a trial of Ad26.COV2.S vaccine versus placebo. These receptors were taken from a person aged 18 to 65 who received the Ad26.COV2.S COVID-19 vaccine or a placebo.

The chain combines TRBV14 with TRBJ2-1; perhaps TRBD1 as D (5 bases). The CDR3 loop spans 14 amino acids. CDR1 SGHDN and CDR2 FVKESK come from the germline V gene. Trimming shortened V by 4 bases and J by 4 bases, and 11 bases separated the two germline ends. CDR3 DNA sequence: TGTGCCAGCAGCCCTAGGACACCATACAATGAGCAGTTCTTC. Translation: CASSPRTPYNEQFF.

This chain uses TRBV6-6 with TRBJ2-7; 7 nucleotides agree with TRBD1. The germline V gene encodes CDR1 MNHNY and CDR2 SVGAGI (reference sequence). V lost 0 bases to trimming and J lost 4 bases; unmatched junction nucleotides: 6. The CDR3 is 15 amino acids. For the CDR3, the DNA is TGTGCCAGCAGTTACTCGCTGTCACAGGGGTACGAGCAGTACTTC. It specifies CASSYSLSQGYEQYF.

The chain recombines TRBV14 with TRBJ2-5, with a possible D match to TRBD2 (6 bases). CDR1 and CDR2 from the germline V gene are SGHDN and FVKESK. The CDR3 length is 16 residues. Trimming removed 0 bases at V and 6 bases at J, with 17 bases between. CDR3 loop: CASSQDGGTVRKTQYF. CDR3 nucleotide sequence: TGTGCCAGCAGCCAAGATGGGGGGACGGTTCGGAAGACCCAGTACTTC.

This clone was seen just once. The V and J genes are TRBV7-9 and TRBJ2-1; D unresolved. The germline CDR1 and CDR2 sequences are SEHNR and FQNEAQ (reference sequence). V lost 6 bases and J lost 4, with 22 bases in between. CDR3 length equals 17 residues. CDR3 coding DNA: TGTGCCAGCAGTCCCAAATTAACAGCAGGCGTGTACAATGAGCAGTTCTTC. Translation: CASSPKLTAGVYNEQFF.

The chain links TRBV18 to TRBJ1-3, with D uncertain. Germline values: CDR1 KGHSH, CDR2 LQKENI. The CDR3 length is 17 residues. V lost 0 bases, J lost 0 bases, and 12 bases lay in between. The CDR3 nucleotides are TGTGCCAGCTCACCACCGAATCACCCGAGCTCTGGAAACACCATATATTTT. It specifies CASSPPNHPSSGNTIYF.

The rearrangement uses TRBV16 and TRBJ1-5; 7 nucleotides align to TRBD1. There are 14 residues in the CDR3. Germline CDR1 reads KGHSY; CDR2 reads FQNENV. V dropped 4 bases and J dropped 4; count of bases not matched to a gene: 4. The CDR3 loop reads CASSRGTENQPQHF. The CDR3 region has the DNA TGTGCCAGCAGCCGGGGGACAGAGAATCAGCCCCAGCATTTT.

J is TRBJ2-2 and V is TRBV6-5; the match to TRBD1 covers 8 bases. The CDR3 has 14 residues. Germline loops: CDR1 MNHEY, CDR2 SVGAGI. J lost 4 bases, V lost 7 bases, and 5 bases had no gene match. The CDR3: CASKRTGTTGELFF. In DNA form, the CDR3 reads TGTGCCAGCAAACGGACAGGGACCACCGGGGAGCTGTTTTTT.

This chain links TRBV2 with TRBJ2-1; D unclear. This CDR3 has 13 residues. In germline, CDR1 is SNHLY, CDR2 FYNNEI. Trimming cost V 2 bases and J 12 bases, with 14 bases left between them. DNA for the CDR3: TGTGCCAGCAGTGAAACTACACCTTTGGGGCAGTTCTTC. It translates to CASSETTPLGQFF.

This chain connects TRBV4-1 to TRBJ1-2; 9 nucleotides align to TRBD1. After removal of 0 bases from V and 5 bases from J, the junction contained 7 bases not matched to a gene. CDR1 and CDR2 from the germline V gene are MGHRA and YSYEKL. The CDR3 sequence is 16 residues long. CDR3 bases: TGCGCCAGCAGCCAAGATCGGGGACAGGGTCTTTATGGCTACACCTTC. Its protein product is CASSQDRGQGLYGYTF.

The chain combines TRBV11-2 with TRBJ1-1; D is undetermined. The CDR3 length is 14 residues. With 5 bases removed from V and 0 bases from J, the gap between germline ends came to 10 bases. CDR1 is SGHAT and CDR2 is FQNNGV in the germline V gene. Here the CDR3 reads CASSLQRLNTEAFF. As DNA, the CDR3 is TGTGCCAGCAGCCTACAGCGGTTGAACACTGAAGCTTTCTTT. The whole variable domain, remainder taken from reference TRBV11-2 and TRBJ1-1, is EAGVAQSPRYKIIEKRQSVAFWCNPISGHATLYWYQQILGQGPKLLIQFQNNGVVDDSQLPKDRFSAERLKGVDSTLKIQPAKLEDSAVYLCASSLQRLNTEAFFGQGTRLTVV.

The V call is TRBV20-1, the J call TRBJ1-2; D remains unclear. Germline V lookup: CDR1 DFQATT, CDR2 SNEGSKA (reference sequence). This CDR3 region has 15 residues. V lost 3 bases and J lost 1, with 15 bases in between. In DNA, the CDR3 is TGCAGTGCTAGTAAAGGAGGGAATCTTAACTATGGCTACACCTTC. Translating gives CSASKGGNLNYGYTF.

This clone is a singleton in its sample. The CDR3 region has the DNA TGTGCCAGCAGTGGCCTCCGGCTGCGGGGGACCTTGTACCAAGAGACCCAGTACTTC. Protein sequence: CASSGLRLRGTLYQETQYF. The J gene is TRBJ2-5, the V gene TRBV27; 7 nucleotides align to TRBD2. Per germline, CDR1 MNHEY and CDR2 SMNVEV (reference sequence). The CDR3 totals 19 residues. V dropped 5 bases and J dropped 0; count of bases not matched to a gene: 18.

The chain is built from TRBV9 and TRBJ1-2; a possible D gene is TRBD1 (5 bases). V gave up 3 bases and J gave up 7 bases, with 16 bases separating them. The CDR3 is made up of 14 amino acids. CDR1 and CDR2 from the germline V gene are SGDLS and YYNGEE. CDR3 residues: CASSGRDGATGYTF. DNA of the CDR3: TGTGCCAGCAGCGGGAGGGACGGCGCCACTGGCTACACCTTC.

This clone was observed once. The chain couples TRBV18 to TRBJ2-2, with a tentative D call TRBD1 (6 bases). Deletions cut 3 bases from V and 4 bases from J, with 21 bases between. This CDR3 is 18 amino acids long. CDR1 is KGHSH and CDR2 is LQKENI in the germline V gene. CDR3 coding DNA: TGTGCCAGCTCACCGTTTCCAAGGCAGGGGTCCTCCACCGGGGAGCTGTTTTTT. Residues: CASSPFPRQGSSTGELFF.

In its sample, this clone was seen a few times. The V call is TRBV6-2 or TRBV6-3, the J call TRBJ2-7, with TRBD2 matching over 16 bases. Germline V gene lookup returns CDR1 MNHEY and CDR2 SVGEGT. The CDR3 is 19 residues long. V was clipped by 0 bases and J by 0 bases; unmatched bases: 5. The CDR3 loop reads CASSYSTGTSGGGSYEQYF. In DNA form, the CDR3 reads TGTGCCAGCAGTTACTCGACCGGGACTAGCGGGGGGGGCTCCTACGAGCAGTACTTC.

This chain uses TRBV6-4 with TRBJ2-3; D is undetermined. CDR1 is MRHNA and CDR2 is SNTAGT in the germline V gene. This CDR3 contains 13 residues. V lost 5 bases and J 3 bases, leaving 9 bases between the germline ends. The CDR3 region is CASSTTSTDTQYF. CDR3 sequence (DNA): TGTGCCAGCAGTACTACATCGACAGATACGCAGTATTTT.

The chain uses TRBV5-4 and TRBJ1-2; tentative D call: TRBD1 (6 bases). CDR3 length: 14 amino acids. In germline, CDR1 is SGHNT, CDR2 YYREEE (reference sequence). V lost 1 base and J lost 4, with 11 bases in between. The CDR3 DNA follows: TGTGCCAGCAGCTTGTCAGGGGACGTCTATGGCTACACCTTC. It codes for CASSLSGDVYGYTF.

The chain's CDR3 is CASSIQDRGLEQYF. In DNA, the CDR3 is TGTGCCAGCAGTATACAAGACCGGGGTCTGGAGCAGTACTTC. The chain has TRBV5-4 and TRBJ2-7; weak D call: TRBD2 (5 bases). V lost 5 bases, J lost 7 bases, and 19 bases lay in between. The CDR3 is 14 residues long. Germline CDR1 SGHNT, CDR2 YYREEE (reference sequence).

In DNA form, the CDR3 reads TGTGCCAGCAGCCTCAGGGGGCCTGGTGAAAAACTGTTTTTT. It translates to CASSLRGPGEKLFF. The gene calls are TRBV7-9 and TRBJ1-4; 8 nucleotides align to TRBD1. V was clipped by 5 bases and J by 7 bases; unmatched bases: 6. This CDR3 region has 14 residues. Germline V gene data show CDR1 as SEHNR and CDR2 as FQNEAQ (reference sequence).

This chain connects TRBV7-9 to TRBJ1-2; tentative D call: TRBD1 (6 bases). Germline CDR1 SEHNR, CDR2 FQNEAQ (reference sequence). The V end was cut by 1 base, the J end by 5 bases, with 8 bases between. CDR3 length: 13 amino acids. The CDR3 here is CASSLGTEYGYTF. CDR3 nucleotides: TGTGCCAGCAGCTTAGGGACAGAGTATGGCTACACCTTC.

The CDR3 DNA sequence: TGTGCCAGCAGAACCTCGTGGGGCAGGGCACGGAACACTGAAGCTTTCTTT. This encodes CASRTSWGRARNTEAFF. This chain uses TRBV11-2 with TRBJ1-1; possible D gene TRBD1, 5 bases. V was shortened by 6 bases and J by 1 base, with 21 bases between the two germline ends. The germline gives CDR1 SGHAT, CDR2 FQNNGV. The CDR3 runs to 17 residues.

The chain uses TRBV5-1 and TRBJ2-5; TRBD1 aligns across 8 bases. J gave up 7 bases and V 7 bases, and 12 bases lay outside the gene matches. Germline assignment: CDR1 SGHRS and CDR2 YFSETQ. The CDR3 runs 14 residues. CDR3 in amino acids: CASSTPGGEGTQYF. The DNA of the CDR3 is TGCGCCAGCTCTACCCCAGGGGGCGAAGGGACCCAGTACTTC. The entire variable domain, with the rest obtained from reference TRBV5-1 and TRBJ2-5, is as follows: KAGVTQTPRYLIKTRGQQVTLSCSPISGHRSVSWYQQTPGQGLQFLFEYFSETQRNKGNFPGRFSGRQFSNSRSEMNVSTLELGDSALYLCASSTPGGEGTQYFGPGTRLLVL.

This clone was seen more than once but under ten times. CDR3 bases: TGTGCCAGCAGCGCACAGACTAGCGGGGGGCGTGGCGAGCAGTACTTC. Protein product: CASSAQTSGGRGEQYF. The chain couples TRBV9 to TRBJ2-7; 13 bases align to TRBD2. This CDR3 spans 16 amino acids. With V trimmed by 3 bases and J by 6 bases, 9 bases remained unmatched. Germline assignment: CDR1 SGDLS and CDR2 YYNGEE. The full variable domain, with the rest looked up from reference TRBV9 and TRBJ2-7, is DSGVTQTPKHLITATGQRVTLRCSPRSGDLSVYWYQQSLDQGLQFLIQYYNGEERAKGNILERFSAQQFPDLHSELNLSSLELGDSALYFCASSAQTSGGRGEQYFGPGTRLTVT.

This chain uses TRBV6-4 with TRBJ2-7; 9 bases fit TRBD1. The CDR3 is 14 amino acids. CDR1 MRHNA and CDR2 SNTAGT come from the germline V gene. With V trimmed by 6 bases and J by 4 bases, 7 bases remained unmatched. Here the CDR3 DNA reads TGTGCCAGCAGGCCAAGGACAGGGGAGTACGAGCAGTACTTC. This translates into CASRPRTGEYEQYF.

The chain has TRBV7-9 and TRBJ2-2; the D gene is possibly TRBD1 (5 bases). V lost 6 bases, J lost 4 bases, and 21 bases lay in between. This CDR3 region has 17 residues. CDR1 SEHNR and CDR2 FQNEAQ come from the germline V gene (reference sequence). CDR3 protein: CASRPSGRHSPTGELFF. The CDR3 coding sequence is TGTGCCAGCAGGCCGTCAGGGCGGCATTCTCCCACCGGGGAGCTGTTTTTT.

V is TRBV6-5 and J is TRBJ2-3, with 7 positions matching TRBD1. The V gene's germline CDR1 is MNHEY and CDR2 SVGAGI. After removal of 5 bases from V and 4 bases from J, the junction contained 6 bases not matched to a gene. The CDR3 extends over 14 amino acids. The CDR3 DNA follows: TGTGCCAGCAGTCCCAGGCAGGGGGCAGATACGCAGTATTTT. Amino acids: CASSPRQGADTQYF.

The table lists this clone with a count of one. For the CDR3, the DNA is TGTGCCAGCTCTCTCCAGGGCCAGAACACTGAAGCTTTCTTT. Its translation: CASSLQGQNTEAFF. The chain has TRBV18 and TRBJ1-1; weak D call: TRBD1 (5 bases). CDR1 KGHSH and CDR2 LQKENI come from the germline V gene. With 6 bases removed from V and 1 base from J, the gap between germline ends came to 12 bases. There are 14 residues in the CDR3.

The chain couples TRBV5-8 to TRBJ1-2; D gene ambiguous. The CDR3 runs to 14 residues. V was shortened by 3 bases and J by 5 bases, with 14 bases between the two germline ends. Germline V gives CDR1 SGHTS, CDR2 YDEGEE. The CDR3: CASSSREESYGYTF. Written as DNA, the CDR3 is TGTGCCAGCAGCTCCCGGGAGGAATCTTATGGCTACACCTTC.

This chain uses TRBV27 with TRBJ1-4; D is possibly TRBD1 (6 bases). Trimming took off 3 bases at V and 6 bases at J, with 14 bases between the two ends. The CDR3 has 15 amino acids. In germline, CDR1 is MNHEY, CDR2 SMNVEV (reference sequence). CDR3 region: CASSLGGGRDEKLFF. CDR3 bases: TGTGCCAGCAGTTTGGGGGGGGGCCGGGATGAAAAACTGTTTTTT.

The J gene is TRBJ1-1, the V gene TRBV12-3 or TRBV12-4; a possible D gene is TRBD1 (6 bases). Trimming took 7 bases from V and 7 from J, leaving 16 bases between them. The CDR3 extends over 13 amino acids. In DNA, the CDR3 is TGTGCCAGCACCCTAAGGGGGGGTGGTGAAGCTTTCTTT. The encoded protein is CASTLRGGGEAFF.

The CDR3 here is CASSIDVGRTGELFF. The CDR3 nucleotides are TGTGCCAGTAGTATAGATGTTGGGAGAACCGGGGAGCTGTTTTTT. V usage is TRBV19 and J usage is TRBJ2-2, with D maybe TRBD2 (5 bases). The germline V gene encodes CDR1 LNHDA and CDR2 SQIVND (reference sequence). CDR3 length: 15 amino acids. Deletions cut 0 bases from V and 5 bases from J, with 10 bases between.

The V and J genes are TRBV7-9 and TRBJ1-5; D is possibly TRBD1 (5 bases). The CDR3 spans 15 residues. Trimming shortened V by 4 bases and J by 2 bases, and 12 bases separated the two germline ends. Germline CDR1 and CDR2: SEHNR and FQNEAQ (reference sequence). The CDR3 reads CASSSTQGGNQPQHF. Written as DNA, the CDR3 is TGTGCCAGCAGCTCCACCCAGGGAGGCAATCAGCCCCAGCATTTT.